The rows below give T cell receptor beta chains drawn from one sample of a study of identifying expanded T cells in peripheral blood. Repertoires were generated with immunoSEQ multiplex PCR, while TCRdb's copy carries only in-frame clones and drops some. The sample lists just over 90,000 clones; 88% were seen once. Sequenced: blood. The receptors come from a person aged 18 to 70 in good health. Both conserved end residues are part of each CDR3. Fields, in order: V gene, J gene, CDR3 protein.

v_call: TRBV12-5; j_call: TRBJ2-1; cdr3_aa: CASGPGWAGEHNEQFF
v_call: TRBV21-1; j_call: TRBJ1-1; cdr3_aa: CAALWNTEAFF
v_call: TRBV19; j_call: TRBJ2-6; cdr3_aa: CASSIRSSGANVLTF
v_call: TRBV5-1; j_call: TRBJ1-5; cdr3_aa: CASSSNRDREVVGSNQPQHF
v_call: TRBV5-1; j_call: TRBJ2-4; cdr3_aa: CASSPQGNRGAKNIQYF
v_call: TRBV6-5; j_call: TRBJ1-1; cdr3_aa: CASSYKRQTNTEAFF
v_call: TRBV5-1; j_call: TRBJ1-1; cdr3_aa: CASSFGGQGGTEAFF
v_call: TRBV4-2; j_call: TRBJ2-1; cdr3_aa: CASSQQSLSGSSDDEQFF
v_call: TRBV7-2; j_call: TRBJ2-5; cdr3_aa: CASSLVTETQYF
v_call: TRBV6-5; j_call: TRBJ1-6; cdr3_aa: CASRREWNSPLHF
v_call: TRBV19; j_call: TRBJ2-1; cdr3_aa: CASSIERSDEQFF
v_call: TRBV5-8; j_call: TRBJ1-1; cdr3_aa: CASSLEGGEEAFF
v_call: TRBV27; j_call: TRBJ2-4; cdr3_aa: CASSSGDGQNIQYF
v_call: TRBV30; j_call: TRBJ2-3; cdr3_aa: CAWRGTISTDTQYF
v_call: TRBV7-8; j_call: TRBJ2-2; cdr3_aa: CASRLGRGFNTGELFF
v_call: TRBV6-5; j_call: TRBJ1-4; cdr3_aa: CASSPHQPNEKLFF
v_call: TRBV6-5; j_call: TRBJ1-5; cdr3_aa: CASSDGTGVQPQHF
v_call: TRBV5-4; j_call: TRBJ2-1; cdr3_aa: CASSLGGGSSYNEQFF
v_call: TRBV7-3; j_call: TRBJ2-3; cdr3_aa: CASSLNGGSPDTQYF
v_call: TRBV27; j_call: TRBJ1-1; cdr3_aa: CASSSSTYEAFF
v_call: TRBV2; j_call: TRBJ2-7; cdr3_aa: CASDGPSSYEQYF
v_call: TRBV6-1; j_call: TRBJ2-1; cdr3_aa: CASSEVQGPPLNEQFF
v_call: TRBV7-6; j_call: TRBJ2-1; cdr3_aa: CASSLGLAGTSYNEQFF
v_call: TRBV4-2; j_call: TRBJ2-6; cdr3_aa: CASSPLGANVLTF
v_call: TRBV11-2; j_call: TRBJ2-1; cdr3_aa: CASSYGRGNEQFF
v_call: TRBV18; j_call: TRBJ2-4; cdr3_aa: CASSPPTGVKNIQYF
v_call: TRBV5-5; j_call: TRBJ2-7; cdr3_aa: CASSLESYEQYF
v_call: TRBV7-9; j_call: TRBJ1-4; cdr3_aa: CASSPGRRVEKLFF
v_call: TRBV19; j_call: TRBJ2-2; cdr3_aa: CASSMRTGNTGELFF